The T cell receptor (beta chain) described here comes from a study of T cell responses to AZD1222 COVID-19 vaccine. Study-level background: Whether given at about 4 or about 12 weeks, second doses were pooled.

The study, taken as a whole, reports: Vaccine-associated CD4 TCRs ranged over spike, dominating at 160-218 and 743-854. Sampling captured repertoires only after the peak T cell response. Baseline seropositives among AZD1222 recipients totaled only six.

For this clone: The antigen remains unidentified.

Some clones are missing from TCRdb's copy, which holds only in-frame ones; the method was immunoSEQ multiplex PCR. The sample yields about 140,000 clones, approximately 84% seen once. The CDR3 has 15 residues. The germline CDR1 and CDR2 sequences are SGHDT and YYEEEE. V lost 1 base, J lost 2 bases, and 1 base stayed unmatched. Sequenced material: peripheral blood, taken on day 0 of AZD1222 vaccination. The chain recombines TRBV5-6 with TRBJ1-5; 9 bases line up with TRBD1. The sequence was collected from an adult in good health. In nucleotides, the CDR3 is TGTGCCAGCAGCTTGCGGGACAGGGGCAATCAGCCCCAGCATTTT. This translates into CASSLRDRGNQPQHF.